One and the same sample provided the 23 T cell receptor beta chains below, sequenced in a study of CD8 T cells in Susac syndrome. With random hexamers, reverse transcription was performed on roughly 0.45 to 1 ug of RNA. TCRdb reanalysed the immunoSEQ multiplex PCR reads using MiXCR and keeps one entry per CDR3 protein. The sample consists of about 430,000 distinct CDR3 sequences, roughly 85% of them appearing once. The source material was CD8+ T cells from PBMCs. The origin of the receptors is a human donor with multiple sclerosis.

The chain combines TRBV5-4 with TRBJ2-7; 10 bases fit TRBD1. Germline assignment: CDR1 SGHNT and CDR2 YYREEE (reference sequence). The CDR3 has 14 amino acids. Trimming removed 3 bases from V and 5 bases from J; junction bases left unmatched: 5. The CDR3 DNA sequence: TGTGCCAGCAGCTCTCCAGGGACAGGGGACGAGCAGTACTTC. This translates into CASSSPGTGDEQYF.

V gene TRBV5-4 combines with J gene TRBJ2-1; possible D gene TRBD2, 6 bases. The V gene lost 4 bases and the J gene lost 7 bases, with 15 bases spanning the gap. The CDR3 totals 14 residues. Germline V gene lookup returns CDR1 SGHNT and CDR2 YYREEE (reference sequence). The CDR3 sequence: CASSQRTTGNEQFF. The DNA of the CDR3 is TGTGCCAGCAGCCAGCGGACTACCGGAAATGAGCAGTTCTTC.

The genes are TRBV29-1 and TRBJ2-7; weak D call: TRBD1 (5 bases). Trimming cost V 3 bases and J 2 bases, with 14 bases left between them. The CDR3 runs 14 residues. The germline V gene has CDR1 SQVTM and CDR2 ANQGSEA. CDR3 in amino acids: CSVDFPDSPYEQYF. In DNA, the CDR3 is TGCAGCGTTGACTTCCCTGACAGTCCCTACGAGCAGTACTTC.

The rearrangement links TRBV10-3 to TRBJ1-3; a possible D gene is TRBD1 (5 bases). Trimming left V 11 bases short and J 4 bases short, with 12 bases between. Germline V gene data show CDR1 as ENHRY and CDR2 as SYGVKD. The CDR3 has 12 residues. The CDR3 spells CALRGEGNTIYF. The CDR3 DNA follows: TGTGCCTTGCGGGGGGAAGGAAACACCATATATTTT.

The chain carries TRBV20-1 and TRBJ2-1; D might be TRBD2 (7 bases). The V end lost 4 bases, the J end lost 5 bases, and 21 bases lay between the germline ends. Germline loops: CDR1 DFQATT, CDR2 SNEGSKA (reference sequence). There are 16 residues in the CDR3. The CDR3 sequence is CSAKDQSGTWNNEQFF. The CDR3 region has the DNA TGCAGTGCTAAAGACCAAAGCGGGACATGGAACAATGAGCAGTTCTTC.

The genes are TRBV4-1 and TRBJ2-3; D is unresolved. V lost 1 base and J lost 3, with 8 bases in between. Germline assignment: CDR1 MGHRA and CDR2 YSYEKL. CDR3 length: 14 residues. CDR3 sequence reads: CASSQVPDTDTQYF. CDR3 DNA sequence: TGCGCCAGCAGCCAAGTCCCGGATACAGATACGCAGTATTTT.

This clonotype is a singleton in its sample. The rearrangement uses TRBV27 and TRBJ2-7; D is possibly TRBD1 (6 bases). The germline V gene has CDR1 MNHEY and CDR2 SMNVEV (reference sequence). This CDR3 contains 17 residues. V dropped 4 bases and J dropped 4 bases, with 23 bases sitting between them. The CDR3 sequence: CASSSEPPSDSPYEQYF. The CDR3 DNA reads TGTGCCAGCAGTTCGGAACCGCCCTCGGACAGTCCTTACGAGCAGTACTTC.

This clonotype was picked up one time. CDR3 nucleotides: TGTGCCAGCAGTTTCGACAACTATGGCTACACCTTC. Its protein product is CASSFDNYGYTF. The chain combines TRBV27 with TRBJ1-2, with D uncertain. This CDR3 has 12 residues. Germline-derived CDR1 and CDR2 are MNHEY and SMNVEV (reference sequence). The ends were cut back, 3 bases at V and 2 bases at J, with 4 bases in the middle.

A single count supports this clonotype. The chain combines TRBV6-5 with TRBJ1-1, with D tentatively TRBD1 (5 bases). The germline V gene has CDR1 MNHEY and CDR2 SVGAGI. CDR3 size: 14 residues. Deletions cut 7 bases from V and 1 base from J, with 13 bases between. CDR3 sequence reads: CASTLGGANTEAFF. The CDR3 bases are TGTGCCAGCACCCTGGGAGGGGCGAACACTGAAGCTTTCTTT.

The chain is built from TRBV7-9 and TRBJ1-1; no clear D. V lost 5 bases to trimming and J lost 1 base, with 17 bases between them. Germline V gene sequence: CDR1 SEHNR, CDR2 FQNEAQ (reference sequence). CDR3 length: 16 residues. CDR3 nucleotides: TGTGCCAGCAGCCCCCCGCTCGGTTGGGGGAACACTGAAGCTTTCTTT. Protein product: CASSPPLGWGNTEAFF.

This chain links TRBV5-1 with TRBJ2-1, with D perhaps TRBD1 (7 bases). CDR3 length: 22 residues. In germline, CDR1 is SGHRS, CDR2 YFSETQ. V lost 4 bases to trimming and J lost 8 bases, with 40 bases between them. CDR3 sequence (DNA): TGCGCCAGCAGCCTCAGGGGGGCACGAACAGGCCCCCTAAGCGGTCGGATCGATGAGCAGTTCTTC. Translating gives CASSLRGARTGPLSGRIDEQFF. Supplemented by reference TRBV5-1 and TRBJ2-1, the full variable domain reads KAGVTQTPRYLIKTRGQQVTLSCSPISGHRSVSWYQQTPGQGLQFLFEYFSETQRNKGNFPGRFSGRQFSNSRSEMNVSTLELGDSALYLCASSLRGARTGPLSGRIDEQFFGPGTRLTVL.

This sequence joins TRBV7-8 and TRBJ2-7; 9 bases fit TRBD1. The junction had 9 bases not matched to a gene; V was cut back by 5 bases and J by 1 base. This CDR3 has 16 amino acids. Germline V CDR1 and CDR2: SGHVS, FQNEAQ. The CDR3 spells CASSTPIQGASYEQYF. The CDR3 DNA sequence: TGTGCCAGCAGCACACCGATACAGGGGGCATCCTACGAGCAGTACTTC. The variable domain in full, with the rest retrieved from reference TRBV7-8 and TRBJ2-7, is GAGVSQSPRYKVAKRGQDVALRCDPISGHVSLFWYQQALGQGPEFLTYFQNEAQLDKSGLPSDRFFAERPEGSVSTLKIQRTQQEDSAVYLCASSTPIQGASYEQYFGPGTRLTVT.

The rearrangement joins TRBV5-1 to TRBJ2-7; unclear D gene. This CDR3 has 11 residues. Trimming removed 7 bases at V and 3 bases at J, with 8 bases between. Germline lookup yields CDR1 SGHRS and CDR2 YFSETQ. This chain's CDR3 is CASRHDYEQYF. As DNA, the CDR3 is TGCGCCAGCCGCCACGACTACGAGCAGTACTTC.

This clonotype appeared once. V and J are TRBV20-1 and TRBJ2-2; tentatively, D is TRBD2 (5 bases). Trimming stripped 5 bases from V and 3 bases from J, with 13 bases between. Germline lookup yields CDR1 DFQATT and CDR2 SNEGSKA (reference sequence). The CDR3 has 14 amino acids. The CDR3 bases are TGCAGTGCTGCCGAGCAGGACTACACCGGGGAGCTGTTTTTT. Amino acids: CSAAEQDYTGELFF.

The chain employs TRBV2 and TRBJ2-1, with 7 bases aligning to TRBD2. Germline V gives CDR1 SNHLY, CDR2 FYNNEI. Trimming removed 8 bases from V and 8 bases from J; junction bases left unmatched: 9. The CDR3 runs to 13 residues. Here the CDR3 DNA reads TGTGCCAGCGGGGGAGGGTTGGTCTATGAGCAGTTCTTC. Protein product: CASGGGLVYEQFF.

A note on this clonotype: A read error may produce the germline difference seen at one junction end. The chain carries TRBV6-1 and TRBJ1-2; D might be TRBD1 (6 bases). This CDR3 contains 15 residues. The V gene's germline CDR1 is MNHNS and CDR2 SASEGT. CDR3 DNA: TGTGCCAGCAGGGAAGGACAGCCCGGCTACTATGGCTACACCTTC. Translation: CASREGQPGYYGYTF.

This chain uses TRBV12-3 or TRBV12-4 with TRBJ1-2; no definite D call. Trimming left V 2 bases short and J 1 base short, with 14 bases between. This CDR3 has 16 residues. CDR3: CASSLRLPVNNYGYTF. The CDR3 DNA reads TGTGCCAGCAGTTTACGTCTACCGGTAAATAACTATGGCTACACCTTC.

The chain combines TRBV10-3 with TRBJ2-3, with D hard to call. V lost 1 base and J 6 bases, leaving 5 bases between the germline ends. Germline V lookup: CDR1 ENHRY, CDR2 SYGVKD. The CDR3 runs to 12 residues. The chain's CDR3 is CAISEFLDTQYF. In DNA, the CDR3 is TGTGCCATCAGTGAGTTTCTGGATACGCAGTATTTT.

The chain links TRBV27 to TRBJ2-1; D is possibly TRBD1 (6 bases). CDR3 length equals 15 residues. V was clipped by 5 bases and J by 7 bases, with 18 bases between them. Germline CDR1 MNHEY, CDR2 SMNVEV (reference sequence). The CDR3 spells CASSPPQGPWNEQFF. In nucleotides, the CDR3 is TGTGCCAGCAGTCCCCCACAGGGACCGTGGAATGAGCAGTTCTTC.

The chain combines TRBV13 with TRBJ2-7; TRBD1 is a possible D gene (6 bases). Germline V lookup: CDR1 PRHDT, CDR2 FYEKMQ (reference sequence). The CDR3 is 15 residues long. Trimming stripped 3 bases from V and 0 bases from J, with 12 bases between. The CDR3 region is CASSLAETGSYEQYF. As DNA, the CDR3 is TGTGCCAGCAGCTTGGCCGAGACAGGCTCCTACGAGCAGTACTTC. The full variable domain, its missing parts supplied by reference TRBV13 and TRBJ2-7, is AAGVIQSPRHLIKEKRETATLKCYPIPRHDTVYWYQQGPGQDPQFLISFYEKMQSDKGSIPDRFSAQQFSDYHSELNMSSLELGDSALYFCASSLAETGSYEQYFGPGTRLTVT.

The chain combines TRBV3-1 with TRBJ1-6; D call uncertain. CDR1 is LGHDT, CDR2 YNNKEL, per germline (reference sequence). V was cut by 4 bases and J by 8 bases, with 12 bases left in between. This CDR3 has 14 residues. Written as DNA, the CDR3 is TGTGCCAGCAGCCTGGACGTTGAAGATTCACCCCTCCACTTT. This sequence encodes CASSLDVEDSPLHF.

The chain employs TRBV6-1 and TRBJ2-7; 9 nucleotides agree with TRBD1. V lost 6 bases, J lost 1 base, and 13 bases stayed unmatched. Germline CDR1 MNHNS, CDR2 SASEGT. CDR3 length: 17 amino acids. The CDR3: CASRGRQGVKGSYEQYF. In DNA, the CDR3 is TGTGCCAGCAGGGGACGACAGGGGGTTAAGGGTTCCTACGAGCAGTACTTC.

The chain employs TRBV23-1 and TRBJ2-7; D unresolved. TRBV23-1 is labeled an ORF, and its function is uncertain. Trimming pared 8 bases from V and 6 bases from J, leaving 14 bases between. The CDR3 runs 12 residues. The CDR3 DNA follows: TGCGCCAGCGGATATAGAGAGATCGAGCAGTACTTC. Translated: CASGYREIEQYF.